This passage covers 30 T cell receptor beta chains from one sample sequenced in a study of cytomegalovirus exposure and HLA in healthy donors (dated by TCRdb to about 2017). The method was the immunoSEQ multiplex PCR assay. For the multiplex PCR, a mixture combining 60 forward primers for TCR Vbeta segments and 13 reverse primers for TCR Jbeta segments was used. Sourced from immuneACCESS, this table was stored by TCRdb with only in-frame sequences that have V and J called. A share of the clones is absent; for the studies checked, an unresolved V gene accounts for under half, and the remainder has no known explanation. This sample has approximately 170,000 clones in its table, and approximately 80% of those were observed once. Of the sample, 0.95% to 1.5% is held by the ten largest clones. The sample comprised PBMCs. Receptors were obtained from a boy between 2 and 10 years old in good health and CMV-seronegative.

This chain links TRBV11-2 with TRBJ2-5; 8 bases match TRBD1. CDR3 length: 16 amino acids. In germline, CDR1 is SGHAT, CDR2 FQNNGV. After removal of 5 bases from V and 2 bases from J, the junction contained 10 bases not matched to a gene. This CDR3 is CASSPRDRRGQETQYF. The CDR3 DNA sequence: TGTGCCAGCAGCCCTCGGGACAGGAGGGGACAAGAGACCCAGTACTTC.

The CDR3 DNA reads TGTGCCTGGAGACGGGACAGGGTAACTCCGGGGACCCAGTACTTC. It encodes CAWRRDRVTPGTQYF. The chain employs TRBV30 and TRBJ2-5; 9 bases agree with TRBD1. Germline V lookup: CDR1 GTSNPN, CDR2 SVGIG (reference sequence). The length of the CDR3 is 15 residues. V trimming: 3 bases; J trimming: 7 bases; junction bases outside the gene matches: 12.

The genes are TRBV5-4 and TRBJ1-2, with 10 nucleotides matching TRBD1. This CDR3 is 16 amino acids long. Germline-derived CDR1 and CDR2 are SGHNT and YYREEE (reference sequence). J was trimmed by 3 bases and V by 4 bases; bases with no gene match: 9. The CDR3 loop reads CASSPFGTGVDYGYTF. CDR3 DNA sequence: TGTGCCAGCAGCCCCTTCGGGACAGGGGTAGACTATGGCTACACCTTC.

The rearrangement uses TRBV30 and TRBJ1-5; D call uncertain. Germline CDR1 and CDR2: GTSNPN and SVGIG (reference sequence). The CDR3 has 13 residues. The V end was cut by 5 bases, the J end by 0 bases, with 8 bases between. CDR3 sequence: CAWAAGSNQPQHF. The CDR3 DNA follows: TGTGCCTGGGCAGCGGGTAGCAATCAGCCCCAGCATTTT.

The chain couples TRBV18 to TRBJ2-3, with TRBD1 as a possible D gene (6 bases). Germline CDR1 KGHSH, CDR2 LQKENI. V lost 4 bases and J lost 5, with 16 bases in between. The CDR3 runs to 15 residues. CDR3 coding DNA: TGTGCCAGCTCACTCGACAGGTCTAGTGGAGATACGCAGTATTTT. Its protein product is CASSLDRSSGDTQYF.

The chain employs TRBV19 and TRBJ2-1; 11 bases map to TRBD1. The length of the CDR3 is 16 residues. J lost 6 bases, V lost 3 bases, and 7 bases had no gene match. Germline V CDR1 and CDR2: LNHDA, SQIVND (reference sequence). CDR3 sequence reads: CASSIQDGTGGNEQFF. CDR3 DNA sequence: TGTGCCAGTAGTATTCAGGACGGGACAGGGGGCAATGAGCAGTTCTTC. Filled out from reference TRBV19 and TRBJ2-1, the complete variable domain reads DGGITQSPKYLFRKEGQNVTLSCEQNLNHDAMYWYRQDPGQGLRLIYYSQIVNDFQKGDIAEGYSVSREKKESFPLTVTSAQKNPTAFYLCASSIQDGTGGNEQFFGPGTRLTVL.

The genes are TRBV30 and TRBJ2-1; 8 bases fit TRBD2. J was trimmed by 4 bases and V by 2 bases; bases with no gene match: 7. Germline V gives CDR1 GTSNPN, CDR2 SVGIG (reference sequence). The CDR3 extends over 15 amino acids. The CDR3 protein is CAWSPPGGWYNEQFF. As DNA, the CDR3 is TGTGCCTGGAGTCCCCCGGGAGGGTGGTACAATGAGCAGTTCTTC.

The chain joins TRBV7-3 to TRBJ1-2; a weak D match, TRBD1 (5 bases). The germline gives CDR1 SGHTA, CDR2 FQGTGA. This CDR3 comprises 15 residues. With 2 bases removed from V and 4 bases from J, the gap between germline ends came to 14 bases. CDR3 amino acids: CASSLPGGSVYGYTF. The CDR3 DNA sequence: TGTGCCAGCAGCTTACCGGGGGGGTCCGTCTATGGCTACACCTTC.

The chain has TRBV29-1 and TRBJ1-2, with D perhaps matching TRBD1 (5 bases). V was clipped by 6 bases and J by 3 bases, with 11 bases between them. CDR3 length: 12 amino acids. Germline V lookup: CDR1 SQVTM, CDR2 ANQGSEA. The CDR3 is CSVPDSHYGYTF. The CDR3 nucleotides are TGCAGCGTCCCAGACAGCCACTATGGCTACACCTTC. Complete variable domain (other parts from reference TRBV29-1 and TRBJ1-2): SAVISQKPSRDICQRGTSLTIQCQVDSQVTMMFWYRQQPGQSLTLIATANQGSEATYESGFVIDKFPISRPNLTFSTLTVSNMSPEDSSIYLCSVPDSHYGYTFGSGTRLTVV.

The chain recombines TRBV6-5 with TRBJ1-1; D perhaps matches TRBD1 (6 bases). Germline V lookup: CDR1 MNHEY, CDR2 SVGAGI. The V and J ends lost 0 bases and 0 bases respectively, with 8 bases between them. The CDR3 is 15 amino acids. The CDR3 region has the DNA TGTGCCAGCAGTTACTCACGGGACATGAACACTGAAGCTTTCTTT. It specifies CASSYSRDMNTEAFF.

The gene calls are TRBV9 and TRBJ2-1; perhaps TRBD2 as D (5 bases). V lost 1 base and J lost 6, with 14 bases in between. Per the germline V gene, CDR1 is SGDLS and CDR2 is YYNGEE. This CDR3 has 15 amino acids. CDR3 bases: TGTGCCAGCAGCGTACTGGGTCAGGCGGGCAATGAGCAGTTCTTC. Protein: CASSVLGQAGNEQFF.

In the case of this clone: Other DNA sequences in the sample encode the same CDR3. DNA of the CDR3: TGTGCCAGCAGCGTAGGGGCTAGCACAGATACGCAGTATTTT. This encodes CASSVGASTDTQYF. This chain connects TRBV9 to TRBJ2-3; D not resolved. V was cut by 0 bases and J by 0 bases, with 5 bases left in between. This CDR3 has 14 amino acids. Looked up from germline, CDR1 is SGDLS and CDR2 is YYNGEE.

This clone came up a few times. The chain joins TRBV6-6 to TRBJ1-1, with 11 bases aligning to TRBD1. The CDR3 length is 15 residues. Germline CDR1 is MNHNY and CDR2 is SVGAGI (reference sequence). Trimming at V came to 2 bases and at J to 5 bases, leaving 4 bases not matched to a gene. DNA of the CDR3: TGTGCCAGCAGTTACGCCGGACAGGGGGCAACTGAAGCTTTCTTT. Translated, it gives CASSYAGQGATEAFF.

The DNA of the CDR3 is TGTGCCAGCAGTGAAGCGGGTAAAGGAGACAGGGGGAACTATGGCTACACCTTC. This translates into CASSEAGKGDRGNYGYTF. This chain joins TRBV25-1 and TRBJ1-2; 9 nucleotides line up with TRBD1. J was trimmed by 2 bases and V by 2 bases; bases with no gene match: 12. Germline loops: CDR1 MGHDK, CDR2 SYGVNS. The CDR3 is 18 amino acids.

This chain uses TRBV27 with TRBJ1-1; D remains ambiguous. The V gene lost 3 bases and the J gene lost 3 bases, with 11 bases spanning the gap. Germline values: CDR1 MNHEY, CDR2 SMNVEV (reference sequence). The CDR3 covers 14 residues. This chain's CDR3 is CASSFGWRDTEAFF. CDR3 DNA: TGTGCCAGCAGTTTTGGATGGCGGGACACTGAAGCTTTCTTT.

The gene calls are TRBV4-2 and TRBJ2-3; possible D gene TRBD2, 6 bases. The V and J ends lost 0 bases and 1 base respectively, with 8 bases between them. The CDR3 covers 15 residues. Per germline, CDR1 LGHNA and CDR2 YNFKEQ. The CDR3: CASSQEEGGTDTQYF. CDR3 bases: TGTGCCAGCAGCCAAGAGGAGGGCGGCACAGATACGCAGTATTTT.

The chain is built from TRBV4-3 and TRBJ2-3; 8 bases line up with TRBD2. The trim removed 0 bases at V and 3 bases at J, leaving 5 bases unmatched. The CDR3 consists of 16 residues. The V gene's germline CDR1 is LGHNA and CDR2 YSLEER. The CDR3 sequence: CASSQDVSGRTDTQYF. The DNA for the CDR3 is TGCGCCAGCAGCCAAGATGTGAGCGGGAGAACAGATACGCAGTATTTT.

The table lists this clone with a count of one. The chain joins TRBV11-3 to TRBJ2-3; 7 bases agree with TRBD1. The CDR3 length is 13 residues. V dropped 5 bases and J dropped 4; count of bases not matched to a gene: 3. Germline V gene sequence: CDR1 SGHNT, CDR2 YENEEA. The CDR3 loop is CASSPGQSDTQYF. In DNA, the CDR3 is TGTGCCAGCAGCCCGGGACAGTCAGATACGCAGTATTTT.

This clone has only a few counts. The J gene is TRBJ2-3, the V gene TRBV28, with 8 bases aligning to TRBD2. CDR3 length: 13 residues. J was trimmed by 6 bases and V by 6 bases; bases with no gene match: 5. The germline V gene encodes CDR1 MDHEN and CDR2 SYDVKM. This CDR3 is CASRRGGEDTQYF. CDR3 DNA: TGTGCCAGCAGACGGGGGGGTGAGGATACGCAGTATTTT.

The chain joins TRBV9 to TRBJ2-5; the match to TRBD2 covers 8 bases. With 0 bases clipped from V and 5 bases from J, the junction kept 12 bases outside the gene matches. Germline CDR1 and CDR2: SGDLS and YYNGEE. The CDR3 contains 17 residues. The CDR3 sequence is CASSVEASGWGMETQYF. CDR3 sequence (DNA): TGTGCCAGCAGCGTAGAGGCTAGCGGGTGGGGGATGGAGACCCAGTACTTC.

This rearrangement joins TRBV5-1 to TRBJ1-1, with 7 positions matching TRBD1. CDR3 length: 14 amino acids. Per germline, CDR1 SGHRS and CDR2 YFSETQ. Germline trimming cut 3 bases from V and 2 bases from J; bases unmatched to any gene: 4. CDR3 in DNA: TGCGCCAGCAGCTCTAGACAGGGAAACACTGAAGCTTTCTTT. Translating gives CASSSRQGNTEAFF.

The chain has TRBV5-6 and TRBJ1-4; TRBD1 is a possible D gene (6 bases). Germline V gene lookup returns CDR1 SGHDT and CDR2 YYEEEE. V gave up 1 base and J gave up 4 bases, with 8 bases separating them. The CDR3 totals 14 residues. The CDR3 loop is CASSLTGRNEKLFF. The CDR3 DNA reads TGTGCCAGCAGCTTGACAGGGCGTAATGAAAAACTGTTTTTT.

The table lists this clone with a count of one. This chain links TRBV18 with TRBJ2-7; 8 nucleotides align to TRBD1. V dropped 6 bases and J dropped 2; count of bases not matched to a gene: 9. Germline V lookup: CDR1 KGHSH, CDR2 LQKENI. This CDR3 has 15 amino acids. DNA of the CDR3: TGTGCCAGCTCCGAAACTCCGGGACAGGCCTACGAGCAGTACTTC. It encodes CASSETPGQAYEQYF.

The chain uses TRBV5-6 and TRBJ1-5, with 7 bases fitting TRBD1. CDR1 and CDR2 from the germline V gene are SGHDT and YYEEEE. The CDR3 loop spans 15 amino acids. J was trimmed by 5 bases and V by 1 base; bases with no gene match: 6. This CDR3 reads CASSLQGEVDQPQHF. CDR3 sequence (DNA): TGTGCCAGCAGCTTGCAGGGGGAAGTCGATCAGCCCCAGCATTTT.

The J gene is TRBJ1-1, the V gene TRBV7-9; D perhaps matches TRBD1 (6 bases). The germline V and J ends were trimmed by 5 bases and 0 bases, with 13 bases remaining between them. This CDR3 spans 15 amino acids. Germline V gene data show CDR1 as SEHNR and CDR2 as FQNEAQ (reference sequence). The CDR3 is CASSLRDNLNTEAFF. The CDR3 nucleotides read TGTGCCAGCAGCCTACGGGACAATCTGAACACTGAAGCTTTCTTT. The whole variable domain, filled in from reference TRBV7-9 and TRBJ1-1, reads DTGVSQNPRHKITKRGQNVTFRCDPISEHNRLYWYRQTLGQGPEFLTYFQNEAQLEKSRLLSDRFSAERPKGSFSTLEIQRTEQGDSAMYLCASSLRDNLNTEAFFGQGTRLTVV.

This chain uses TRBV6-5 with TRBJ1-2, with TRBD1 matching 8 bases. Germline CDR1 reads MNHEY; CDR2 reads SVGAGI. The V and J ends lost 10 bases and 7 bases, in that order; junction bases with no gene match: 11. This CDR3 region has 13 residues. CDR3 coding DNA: TGTGCCACACAGGGGGGCTTAACTAGTGGCTACACCTTC. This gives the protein CATQGGLTSGYTF.

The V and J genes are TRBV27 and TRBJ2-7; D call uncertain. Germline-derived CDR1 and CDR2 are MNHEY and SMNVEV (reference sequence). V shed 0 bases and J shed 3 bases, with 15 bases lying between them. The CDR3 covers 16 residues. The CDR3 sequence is CASSLSPSSVRYEQYF. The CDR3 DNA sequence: TGTGCCAGCAGTTTATCTCCTTCTTCGGTTCGCTACGAGCAGTACTTC.

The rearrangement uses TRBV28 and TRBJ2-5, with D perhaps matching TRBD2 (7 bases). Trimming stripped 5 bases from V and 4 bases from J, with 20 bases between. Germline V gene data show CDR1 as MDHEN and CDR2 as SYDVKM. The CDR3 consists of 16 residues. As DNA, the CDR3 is TGTGCCAGCAGTGGGGGTTTGGGGGGGCGGCGAGAGACCCAGTACTTC. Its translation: CASSGGLGGRRETQYF.

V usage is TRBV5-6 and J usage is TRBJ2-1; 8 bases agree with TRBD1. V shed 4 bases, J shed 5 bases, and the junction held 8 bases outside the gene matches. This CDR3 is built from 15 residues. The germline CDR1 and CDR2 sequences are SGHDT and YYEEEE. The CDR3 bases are TGTGCCAGCAGCGTGGGACAGGAGTTTCACAATGAGCAGTTCTTC. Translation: CASSVGQEFHNEQFF.

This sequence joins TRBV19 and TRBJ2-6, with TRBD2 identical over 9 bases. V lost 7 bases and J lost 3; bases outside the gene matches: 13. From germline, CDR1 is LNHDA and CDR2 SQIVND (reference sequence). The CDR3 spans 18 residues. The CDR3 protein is CASTLSGSHRGGANVLTF. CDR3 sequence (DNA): TGTGCCAGTACCCTTAGCGGGAGCCACCGGGGTGGGGCCAACGTCCTGACTTTC.